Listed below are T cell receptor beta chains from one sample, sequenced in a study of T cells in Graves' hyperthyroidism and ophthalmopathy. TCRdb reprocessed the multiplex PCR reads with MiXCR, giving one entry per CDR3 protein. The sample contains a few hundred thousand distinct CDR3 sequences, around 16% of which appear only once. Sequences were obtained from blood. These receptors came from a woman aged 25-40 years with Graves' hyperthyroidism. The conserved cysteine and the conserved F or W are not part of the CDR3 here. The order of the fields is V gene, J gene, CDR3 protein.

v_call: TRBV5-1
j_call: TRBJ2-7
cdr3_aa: ASSSDPIQGTAEQY

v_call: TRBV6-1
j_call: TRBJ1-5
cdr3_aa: ASRLQGNQPQH

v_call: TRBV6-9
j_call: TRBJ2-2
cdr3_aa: ASSYLAGGGTGELF

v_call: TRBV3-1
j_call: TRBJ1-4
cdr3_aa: ASSQFTEGADNEKLF

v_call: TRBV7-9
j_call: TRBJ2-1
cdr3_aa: ASSFSETGQYNEQF

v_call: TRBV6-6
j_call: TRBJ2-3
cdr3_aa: ASSYSIRDRNTDTQY

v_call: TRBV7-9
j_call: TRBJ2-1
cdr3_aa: ASGQGYNEQF

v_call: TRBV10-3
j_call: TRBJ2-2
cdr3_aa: AISELAGANTGELF

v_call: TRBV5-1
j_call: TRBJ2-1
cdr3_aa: ASSLVAGGSGEQF

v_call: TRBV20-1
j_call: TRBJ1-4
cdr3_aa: SARARAGGYEKLF

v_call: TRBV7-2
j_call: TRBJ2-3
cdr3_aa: ASSLNSGRADPITQY

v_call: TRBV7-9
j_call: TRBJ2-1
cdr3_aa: ASLAGGGLAGANEQF

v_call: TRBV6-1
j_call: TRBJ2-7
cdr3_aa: ASTALSGGPPYEQY

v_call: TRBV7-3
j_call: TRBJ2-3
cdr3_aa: ASSSSGSADTQY

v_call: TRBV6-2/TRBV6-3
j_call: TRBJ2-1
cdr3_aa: ASSSYHFSSIETSGNEQF

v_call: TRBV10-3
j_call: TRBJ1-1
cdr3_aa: AISGTENTEAF

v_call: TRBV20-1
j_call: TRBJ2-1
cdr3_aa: SATMGTSGRALRSNEQF

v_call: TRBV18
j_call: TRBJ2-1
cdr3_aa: ASSPPGLPYNEQF

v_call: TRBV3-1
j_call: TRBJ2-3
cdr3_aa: ASSSGTGYTDTQY

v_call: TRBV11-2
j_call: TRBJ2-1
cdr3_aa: ASSIGSIYNEQF

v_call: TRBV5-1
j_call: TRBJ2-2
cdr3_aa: ASSLGGPPPGELF

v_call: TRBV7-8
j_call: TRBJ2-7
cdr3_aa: ASSFSGGTEYEQY

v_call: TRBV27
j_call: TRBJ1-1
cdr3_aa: ASSLGFGYTEAF

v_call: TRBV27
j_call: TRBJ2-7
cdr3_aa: ASSLNRVDYEQY

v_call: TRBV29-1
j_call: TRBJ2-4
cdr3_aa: SVELLVPKNIQY

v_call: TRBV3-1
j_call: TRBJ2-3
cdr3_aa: ASSQDWLAGEADTQY

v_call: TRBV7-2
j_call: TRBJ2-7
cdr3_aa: ASSLRRGSYEQY

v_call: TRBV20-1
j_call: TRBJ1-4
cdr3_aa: SAKGPLEEKLF

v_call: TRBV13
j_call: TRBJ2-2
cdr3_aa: ASSSHLGRRANTGELF

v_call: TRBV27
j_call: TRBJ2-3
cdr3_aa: ASSLGTADTQY

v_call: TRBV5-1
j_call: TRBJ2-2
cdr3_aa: ASMWGAGGELF

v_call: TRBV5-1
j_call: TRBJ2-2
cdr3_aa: ASSSKAPGQITGELF

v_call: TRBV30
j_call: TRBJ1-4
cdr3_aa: AWSPPGRQEKLF